Listed below are T cell receptor beta chains from one sample, sequenced in a study of spatial heterogeneity in lung cancer. Each CDR3 protein gets one entry after TCRdb re-called the 5' RACE reads with MiXCR. Among about 100,000 distinct CDR3 sequences listed, about 4.6% were seen once. Here the sequenced sample was lung tumor tissue, taken at surgery. Receptors were obtained from a male donor with early-stage non-small cell lung cancer. The CDR3 runs from the conserved cysteine through the conserved F or W. D genes are given only for firm matches.

D gene	V gene	J gene	CDR3 protein
NA	TRBV29-1	TRBJ2-1	CSVGGPYNEQFF
TRBD2	TRBV28	TRBJ2-7	CASSTARAGWFEQYF
NA	TRBV19	TRBJ1-5	CASSTGDFAPQHF
NA	TRBV6-6	TRBJ2-7	CASSYAGFYEQYF
TRBD2	TRBV20-1	TRBJ2-7	CSARRRLFGLADWEQYF
NA	TRBV5-4	TRBJ2-2	CASSKGGWTGELFF
NA	TRBV20-1	TRBJ1-4	CSAREGGGEKLFF
NA	TRBV6-1	TRBJ1-2	CASSEGDASYYGYTF
NA	TRBV5-4	TRBJ1-6	CASSLAGTAKKSLHF
NA	TRBV10-3	TRBJ1-2	CAISDPGQANYGYTF
NA	TRBV28	TRBJ2-7	CASSLPPLGARYYEQYF
NA	TRBV29-1	TRBJ2-3	CSVGTLRTDLRHTQYF
NA	TRBV20-1	TRBJ1-1	CSARDPHLNTEAFF
NA	TRBV12-3/TRBV12-4	TRBJ1-4	CASSLGSDNEKLFF
TRBD1	TRBV28	TRBJ1-5	CASSVTGRQPQHF
NA	TRBV14	TRBJ2-3	CASSHPRTRVRTDTQYF
NA	TRBV4-1	TRBJ2-2	CASAPPGHTGELFF
NA	TRBV7-9	TRBJ2-2	CASSPILTGELFF
NA	TRBV3-1	TRBJ1-4	CASSQRGRLGEKLFF
NA	TRBV5-1	TRBJ2-7	CASSPSVYRPNNYEQYF
NA	TRBV4-1	TRBJ2-3	CASSPPAPRDTQYF
TRBD2	TRBV6-5	TRBJ2-1	CASSLTGTRAEQFF
NA	TRBV28	TRBJ2-1	CASSPRASWDNEQFF
TRBD2	TRBV5-1	TRBJ2-3	CASSLLAGGPVDTQYF
NA	TRBV5-4	TRBJ2-3	CAMGVALTDTQYF
NA	TRBV11-2	TRBJ2-1	CASSLGWPYNEQFF
TRBD2	TRBV4-1	TRBJ2-1	CASSQGPAGAYNEQFF
NA	TRBV28	TRBJ2-5	CASRPHGETQYF
NA	TRBV6-2/TRBV6-3	TRBJ2-7	CASRSRVGEQYF
TRBD2	TRBV6-2/TRBV6-3	TRBJ2-3	CASSYASGGYNTDTQYF
TRBD2	TRBV6-1	TRBJ2-7	CASSEGEAGGYEQYF
NA	TRBV5-5	TRBJ2-7	CASSLEPGFRYEQYF
NA	TRBV27	TRBJ1-5	CASSWAGDDQPQHF
TRBD1	TRBV4-1	TRBJ2-6	CASSPLGTGVLGANVLTF
NA	TRBV12-3/TRBV12-4	TRBJ1-3	CASLNTTALGNTIYF
NA	TRBV20-1	TRBJ1-4	CSARGVNEKLFF
NA	TRBV7-6	TRBJ1-2	CASSLEKNYGYTF
NA	TRBV27	TRBJ2-7	CASSLSAEGRLYF
TRBD2	TRBV7-6	TRBJ2-2	CASSLSAGVNTGELFF
NA	TRBV6-5	TRBJ1-6	CASSTGSSIAEGSPLHF
NA	TRBV27	TRBJ1-5	CASRPGVLSNQPQHF
TRBD2	TRBV5-1	TRBJ2-3	CASRGLGTDTQYF
NA	TRBV18	TRBJ1-3	CASSTYREASGNTIYF